These 23 T cell receptor beta chains came from one sample sequenced in a study of OX40 agonist ivuxolimab in advanced cancers. Here immunoSEQ multiplex PCR was the method, and the copy in TCRdb shows in-frame clones only, minus some. Among around 90,000 clones listed, about 90% were seen once. The sequencing used CD4+ or CD8+ T cells sorted from blood, collected in a trial of the OX40 agonist ivuxolimab. All receptors come from an adult with an advanced solid tumor such as melanoma, head and neck, liver or kidney cancer.

This sequence joins TRBV4-3 and TRBJ2-1, with TRBD2 matching over 13 bases. The CDR3 extends over 18 amino acids. Germline V gene data show CDR1 as LGHNA and CDR2 as YSLEER. J was trimmed by 1 base and V by 1 base; bases with no gene match: 4. The CDR3 region is CASSQGRLAGGSYNEQFF. The CDR3 bases are TGCGCCAGCAGCCAAGGCAGACTAGCGGGAGGTTCCTACAATGAGCAGTTCTTC.

This chain joins TRBV5-1 and TRBJ2-2, with D unclear. CDR1 is SGHRS and CDR2 is YFSETQ in the germline V gene. The CDR3 is made up of 15 amino acids. V was clipped by 0 bases and J by 4 bases, with 10 bases between them. Here the CDR3 reads CASSLAHESTGELFF. The CDR3, as DNA: TGCGCCAGCAGCTTGGCTCACGAGAGCACCGGGGAGCTGTTTTTT.

The chain recombines TRBV7-9 with TRBJ2-1, with D unclear. CDR1 and CDR2 from the germline V gene are SEHNR and FQNEAQ (reference sequence). The CDR3 sequence is 11 residues long. Trimming stripped 5 bases from V and 3 bases from J, with 2 bases between. The CDR3 reads CASSNYNEQFF. CDR3 nucleotide sequence: TGTGCCAGCAGCAACTACAATGAGCAGTTCTTC.

This clone was detected a few times. This chain uses TRBV10-3 with TRBJ2-1, with 12 bases identical to TRBD2. V was clipped by 4 bases and J by 1 base; unmatched bases: 5. The CDR3 extends over 17 amino acids. The germline CDR1 and CDR2 sequences are ENHRY and SYGVKD. Here the CDR3 reads CAISARLAGESYNEQFF. CDR3 DNA sequence: TGTGCCATCAGTGCACGACTAGCGGGGGAATCCTACAATGAGCAGTTCTTC.

V usage is TRBV9 and J usage is TRBJ2-3, with 10 bases fitting TRBD2. V lost 4 bases to trimming and J lost 6 bases; unmatched junction nucleotides: 14. The length of the CDR3 is 17 residues. Germline CDR1 is SGDLS and CDR2 is YYNGEE. CDR3 nucleotides: TGTGCCAGCAGCTCCGAGGGCCTAGCGGGAGTGGGGGATACGCAGTATTTT. Translation gives CASSSEGLAGVGDTQYF.

J is TRBJ1-4 and V is TRBV29-1, with a tentative D call TRBD1 (5 bases). V gave up 6 bases and J gave up 3 bases, with 11 bases separating them. Germline V CDR1 and CDR2: SQVTM, ANQGSEA. The CDR3 has 13 residues. This CDR3 reads CSVAQDANEKLFF. CDR3 nucleotides: TGCAGCGTGGCACAGGATGCTAATGAAAAACTGTTTTTT. Full variable domain (outside the CDR3, taken from reference TRBV29-1 and TRBJ1-4): SAVISQKPSRDICQRGTSLTIQCQVDSQVTMMFWYRQQPGQSLTLIATANQGSEATYESGFVIDKFPISRPNLTFSTLTVSNMSPEDSSIYLCSVAQDANEKLFFGSGTQLSVL.

A word on this clone: A read error may produce the germline difference seen at one junction end. The chain combines TRBV10-1 with TRBJ2-1; 7 bases are a match to TRBD2. Germline loops: CDR1 WNHNN, CDR2 SYGVQD (reference sequence). The CDR3 is 14 amino acids. The CDR3 coding sequence is TGCGCCGGCAGTGGCGGACTAGTTTCGTCTGAGCAGTTCTTC. The encoded protein is CAGSGGLVSSEQFF.

The J gene is TRBJ1-2, the V gene TRBV7-9; 7 bases fit TRBD1. The CDR3 is 14 residues long. Losses at the gene ends were 3 bases for V and 5 bases for J; bases not matched to a gene: 6. The germline V gene encodes CDR1 SEHNR and CDR2 FQNEAQ (reference sequence). CDR3 DNA: TGTGCCAGCAGCTTCGGGGACAGAGTATATGGCTACACCTTC. It encodes CASSFGDRVYGYTF.

V usage is TRBV4-2 and J usage is TRBJ2-3, with 9 positions matching TRBD2. Trimming removed 0 bases from V and 2 bases from J; junction bases left unmatched: 6. Germline CDR1 LGHNA, CDR2 YNFKEQ. CDR3 length: 17 amino acids. The CDR3 sequence is CASSQDWASGVTDTQYF. Here the CDR3 DNA reads TGTGCCAGCAGCCAAGATTGGGCTAGCGGGGTCACAGATACGCAGTATTTT.

The chain combines TRBV25-1 with TRBJ1-6; 7 bases agree with TRBD1. The CDR3 extends over 16 amino acids. V shed 4 bases, J shed 4 bases, and the junction held 7 bases outside the gene matches. The germline V gene has CDR1 MGHDK and CDR2 SYGVNS. For the CDR3, the DNA is TGTGCCAGCAGTGGCAACTTGGGACAGTATAATTCACCCCTCCACTTT. Residues: CASSGNLGQYNSPLHF.

The count of this clone is one. CDR3 bases: TGTGCCAGCAGCTTATTATCCGGGGCTCTCCAAGAGACCCAGTACTTC. Amino acid sequence: CASSLLSGALQETQYF. The chain employs TRBV7-2 and TRBJ2-5; D assignment may be TRBD1 or TRBD2 (5 bases each). V lost 2 bases to trimming and J lost 1 base, with 14 bases between them. Germline CDR1 and CDR2: SGHTA and FQGNSA. This CDR3 is 16 amino acids long.

The chain links TRBV6-4 to TRBJ1-6; D ambiguous. This CDR3 comprises 13 residues. Germline CDR1 reads MRHNA; CDR2 reads SNTAGT. Trimming shortened V by 3 bases and J by 8 bases, and 8 bases separated the two germline ends. The CDR3 protein is CASSEEVDSPLHF. The CDR3 DNA reads as TGTGCCAGCAGTGAAGAGGTAGATTCACCCCTCCACTTT.

This chain links TRBV19 with TRBJ1-1; D is ambiguous. V was shortened by 7 bases and J by 4 bases, with 16 bases between the two germline ends. The germline V gene encodes CDR1 LNHDA and CDR2 SQIVND (reference sequence). CDR3 length: 14 amino acids. CDR3 residues: CASTPDWASTEAFF. The CDR3 DNA is TGTGCCAGTACCCCTGACTGGGCGAGCACTGAAGCTTTCTTT.

This clone was picked up one time. The chain recombines TRBV7-2 with TRBJ1-5; 7 bases agree with TRBD1. Germline V lookup: CDR1 SGHTA, CDR2 FQGNSA. The V gene end was trimmed by 5 bases and the J gene end by 6 bases; junction bases not matched to a gene: 10. The CDR3 is made up of 15 amino acids. The CDR3 sequence is CASSPDRERTQPQHF. The CDR3 DNA is TGTGCCAGCAGCCCTGACAGGGAACGAACTCAGCCCCAGCATTTT.

In this sample, this clone turned up once. The rearrangement joins TRBV5-3 to TRBJ2-1; no firm D call. TRBV5-3 is an ORF for which the function is uncertain. V was pared by 4 bases and J by 0 bases, with 14 bases between. The CDR3 has 16 amino acids. CDR3 sequence reads: CARSPRRCVSYNEQFF. The CDR3 DNA reads TGTGCCAGAAGCCCGCGTCGGTGTGTCTCCTACAATGAGCAGTTCTTC.

Only a few counts were recorded for this clone. The CDR3, as DNA: TGCGCCAGCAGTGAGTCTAGCGGTGCCACCGGGGAGCTGTTTTTT. The encoded protein is CASSESSGATGELFF. This chain joins TRBV10-1 and TRBJ2-2, with D perhaps TRBD2 (6 bases). Trimming removed 0 bases from V and 4 bases from J, with 9 bases in between. Germline V CDR1 and CDR2: WNHNN, SYGVQD (reference sequence). The length of the CDR3 is 15 residues.

The chain is built from TRBV18 and TRBJ1-3; D is ambiguous. This CDR3 spans 14 amino acids. Germline V gene sequence: CDR1 KGHSH, CDR2 LQKENI. V was shortened by 3 bases and J by 2 bases, with 8 bases between the two germline ends. CDR3 DNA sequence: TGTGCCAGCTCACCTCGGACGGCTGGAAACACCATATATTTT. As protein: CASSPRTAGNTIYF.

The chain uses TRBV5-4 and TRBJ2-7; 9 bases fit TRBD1. The CDR3 has 15 residues. Trimming took 0 bases from V and 2 from J; bases not matched to a gene: 3. The V gene's germline CDR1 is SGHNT and CDR2 YYREEE (reference sequence). CDR3 loop: CASSLGQGGPYEQYV. CDR3 nucleotide sequence: TGTGCCAGCAGCTTGGGACAGGGGGGTCCCTACGAGCAGTACGTC.

The gene calls are TRBV5-6 and TRBJ1-2; no clear D. Germline CDR1 and CDR2: SGHDT and YYEEEE. The ends were cut back, 4 bases at V and 4 bases at J, with 11 bases in the middle. The length of the CDR3 is 13 residues. CDR3 sequence: CASSVPLTYGYTF. The DNA for the CDR3 is TGTGCCAGCAGCGTCCCATTAACCTATGGCTACACCTTC.

The chain recombines TRBV7-9 with TRBJ2-7; perhaps D is TRBD1 or TRBD2 (5 bases each). V was trimmed by 1 base and J by 7 bases, leaving 17 bases between them. The CDR3 runs 15 residues. CDR1 SEHNR and CDR2 FQNEAQ come from the germline V gene (reference sequence). The CDR3 protein is CASSLDGTAAREQYF. DNA for the CDR3: TGTGCCAGCAGCTTAGATGGGACCGCCGCGCGAGAGCAGTACTTC.

This clone has only a few counts. The chain carries TRBV5-1 and TRBJ2-1; 9 bases are a match to TRBD1. The CDR3 is 14 residues long. Germline V gene sequence: CDR1 SGHRS, CDR2 YFSETQ. The J segment lost 7 bases and the V segment lost 6 bases, leaving 8 bases of the junction unmatched. CDR3 loop: CASKPGQGRNEQFF. CDR3 sequence (DNA): TGCGCCAGCAAACCGGGACAGGGAAGGAATGAGCAGTTCTTC.

This clone showed up just once. The rearrangement uses TRBV7-2 and TRBJ2-1; 16 bases match TRBD2. From germline, CDR1 is SGHTA and CDR2 FQGNSA. This CDR3 has 15 amino acids. The J segment lost 10 bases and the V segment lost 4 bases, leaving 4 bases of the junction unmatched. The CDR3 DNA is TGTGCCAGCAGCTCGGGGACTAGCGGGAGGGAGGAGCAGTTCTTC. Its translation is CASSSGTSGREEQFF.

This chain uses TRBV7-2 with TRBJ2-5; perhaps TRBD2 as D (6 bases). V was pared by 0 bases and J by 3 bases, with 17 bases between. The germline V gene encodes CDR1 SGHTA and CDR2 FQGNSA. CDR3 size: 17 residues. The CDR3 region has the DNA TGTGCCAGCAGCTTAGCCGTGGCATTCCGGGGGAAAGAGACCCAGTACTTC. It is translated as CASSLAVAFRGKETQYF.